This T cell receptor (beta chain) derives from a study of T cells in Graves' hyperthyroidism and ophthalmopathy. Regarding the study as a whole: Separation of ophthalmopathy from stable hyperthyroidism was achieved by a 13 V-J model. The blood repertoire included most of the expanded thyroid clonotypes above 0.001.

Clinical symptoms, serum thyroxine and TRAb, thyroid ultrasound and orbital computed tomography together formed the diagnostic basis. The source of the PBMCs was 10 ml of fresh peripheral blood. CDR3 length: 13 amino acids. Germline values: CDR1 DFQATT, CDR2 SNEGSKA (reference sequence). V was clipped by 6 bases and J by 3 bases, with 15 bases between them. In this sample, this clonotype turned up many times. The antigen is not known. Amplified TCR beta CDR3 regions derived from RNA transcripts. The TCR CDR3 first-round RT-PCR relied on the HTBI primer set. Using its own MiXCR run on the multiplex PCR reads, TCRdb lists one record per CDR3 protein. This table has about 350,000 distinct CDR3 sequences, roughly 20% appearing once.

The sequenced sample was blood. J is TRBJ2-7 and V is TRBV20-1; possible D gene TRBD1, 5 bases. The TCR comes from a woman aged 40-49 years with Graves' ophthalmopathy. The CDR3 reads CSAPVVGDYEQYF. CDR3 in DNA: TGCAGTGCCCCAGTGGTAGGGGACTACGAGCAGTACTTC.